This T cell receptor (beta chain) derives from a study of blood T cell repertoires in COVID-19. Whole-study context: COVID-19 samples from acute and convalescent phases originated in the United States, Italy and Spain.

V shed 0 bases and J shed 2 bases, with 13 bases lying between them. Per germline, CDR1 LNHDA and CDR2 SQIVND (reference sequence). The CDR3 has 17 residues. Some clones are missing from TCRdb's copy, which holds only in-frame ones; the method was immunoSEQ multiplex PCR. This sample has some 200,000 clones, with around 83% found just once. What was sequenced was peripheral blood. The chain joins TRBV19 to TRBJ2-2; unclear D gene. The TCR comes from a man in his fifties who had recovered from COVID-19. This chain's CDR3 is CASSIDRIARNTGELFF. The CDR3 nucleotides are TGTGCCAGTAGTATAGATCGAATAGCTAGAAACACCGGGGAGCTGTTTTTT.